The clone carrying this TCR beta chain was seen a single time. Its antigen is undetermined. Constant-region reverse primers amplified full-length variable regions, followed by semi-nested Nested Universal Primer A PCR. TCRdb recomputed calls from the 5' RACE reads with MiXCR, one row per CDR3 protein. The sample yields 35,000 to 50,000 distinct CDR3 sequences, 30% seen once. The CDR3 consists of 14 residues. Trimming took 0 bases from V and 9 from J, leaving 12 bases between them. Germline lookup yields CDR1 MGHRA and CDR2 YSYEKL. Whole-study results and caveats: The TCR gene usage of tumor memory CD4+ T cells clustered together with blood and lymph node memory CD4+ cells and with lymph node naive CD4+ cells. Greatest tumor Treg TCR overlap was with tumor naive CD4+ cells.

Memory CD4+ cells were defined as CD4+CD45RO+CD25-. The rearrangement uses TRBV4-1 and TRBJ2-1; possible D gene TRBD2, 6 bases. The sequence came from a female donor with breast cancer. The sample consisted of tumor-infiltrating memory CD4+ T cells sorted from the breast tumor. As to subset: memory CD4+ T cells, CD4+CD45RO+CD25-. The DNA for the CDR3 is TGCGCCAGCAGCCAAGAGTCGGCCGGGGGTGAGCAGTTCTTC. It codes for CASSQESAGGEQFF.